These T cell receptor beta chains were read from a single sample in a study of CD8 T cells in Susac syndrome. TCRdb reprocessed the immunoSEQ multiplex PCR reads via MiXCR and lists one record per CDR3 protein. The sample lists roughly 140,000 distinct CDR3 sequences; roughly 95% were seen once. Specimen: CD8+ T cells from PBMCs. These receptors were obtained from a human donor with multiple sclerosis. CDR3s include the opening cysteine and the closing phenylalanine or tryptophan.

V	J	CDR3
TRBV20-1	TRBJ2-5	CSATHLRGILPRETQYF
TRBV3-1	TRBJ2-7	CASSQQPRGRAYEQYF
TRBV20-1	TRBJ2-7	CSARGLTGYEQYF
TRBV6-6	TRBJ1-5	CASSSNIDQPQHF
TRBV4-1	TRBJ1-2	CASSHLTEAGHGYTF
TRBV9	TRBJ2-5	CASSGGTGLGVETQYF
TRBV2	TRBJ2-1	CASSSSGANEQFF
TRBV7-9	TRBJ2-1	CASRPPSGVNNEQFF
TRBV25-1	TRBJ1-1	CASSDTGWAEAFF
TRBV20-1	TRBJ1-2	CSARGPSTGNYGYTF
TRBV19	TRBJ1-2	CASSYGTAFGYGYTF
TRBV9	TRBJ1-2	CASSVDGGNGYTF
TRBV11-2	TRBJ2-7	CASSLSEGSYEQYF
TRBV12-3/TRBV12-4	TRBJ2-7	CASSGGGGRLYEQYF
TRBV7-9	TRBJ2-1	CASSLKPQLRPYNEQFF
TRBV5-1	TRBJ2-2	CASSGGTSPRNTGELFF
TRBV7-2	TRBJ2-3	CASTTLAGRTDTQYF
TRBV12-3/TRBV12-4	TRBJ1-1	CAIHSGPLNTEAFF
TRBV29-1	TRBJ2-7	CSVPLPGQGGNEQYF
TRBV20-1	TRBJ1-2	CSARATDRDRANYGYTF
TRBV30	TRBJ2-1	CAWMGADNEQFF
TRBV27	TRBJ1-1	CASSSITGDTEAFF
TRBV20-1	TRBJ1-1	CSARDTGGTTEAFF
TRBV7-9	TRBJ2-7	CASSWAPAESSYEQYF
TRBV5-6	TRBJ1-1	CASSAGTGLTEAFF
TRBV13	TRBJ2-1	CASSLASGGSYNEQFF
TRBV15	TRBJ1-2	CATSRDGVLDLQGRTGYTF
TRBV4-2	TRBJ1-2	CASSHGNGYTF
TRBV7-9	TRBJ2-1	CASNYDRDEQFF
TRBV6-5	TRBJ2-7	CASSLGGDEQYF
TRBV5-1	TRBJ2-1	CASSLEGQGFEQFF
TRBV23-1	TRBJ1-2	CATPMSQDTF
TRBV18	TRBJ2-1	CASSPPGGSYNEQFF
TRBV7-9	TRBJ2-4	CASSLGDRENIQYF
TRBV23-1	TRBJ2-2	CASSQSRLAGANTGELFF
TRBV27	TRBJ2-5	CASSSSGTALRETQYF
TRBV12-3/TRBV12-4	TRBJ2-3	CASSSPRGPSTDTQYF